The 4 T cell receptor beta chains given below trace back to one sample, sequenced in a study of OX40 agonist ivuxolimab in advanced cancers. TCRdb's copy holds only in-frame clones and misses some; the assay was immunoSEQ multiplex PCR. This sample has about 94,000 clones, with around 87% found just once. The sequenced sample was CD4+ or CD8+ T cells sorted from blood, obtained in a trial of the OX40 agonist ivuxolimab. The receptors stem from an adult with an advanced solid tumor such as melanoma, head and neck, liver or kidney cancer.

The chain couples TRBV19 to TRBJ2-1; the match to TRBD2 covers 7 bases. With 6 bases clipped from V and 8 bases from J, the junction kept 13 bases outside the gene matches. CDR1 is LNHDA and CDR2 is SQIVND in the germline V gene (reference sequence). There are 15 residues in the CDR3. CDR3 in DNA: TGTGCCAGTAGGGCCCTTGGAACCGCGGGGGATGAGCAGTTCTTC. This codes for CASRALGTAGDEQFF. Based on the CDR3 plus reference TRBV19 and TRBJ2-1, the full variable domain is DGGITQSPKYLFRKEGQNVTLSCEQNLNHDAMYWYRQDPGQGLRLIYYSQIVNDFQKGDIAEGYSVSREKKESFPLTVTSAQKNPTAFYLCASRALGTAGDEQFFGPGTRLTVL.

This clone appeared a single time. In DNA form, the CDR3 reads TGTGCCAGCAGCTTAGAAAGCGCGTACGAGCAGTACTTC. Amino acid sequence: CASSLESAYEQYF. This chain connects TRBV7-6 to TRBJ2-7; D call uncertain. Trimming cost V 1 base and J 4 bases, with 8 bases left between them. CDR1 and CDR2 from the germline V gene are SGHVS and FNYEAQ. This CDR3 spans 13 amino acids.

This sequence joins TRBV5-4 and TRBJ2-5; TRBD1 matches 8 bases. The J call may be incorrect, as the DNA end agrees better with TRBJ2-7. CDR3 length: 14 amino acids. The germline CDR1 and CDR2 sequences are SGHNT and YYREEE (reference sequence). CDR3 in amino acids: CASSNQGAIYEQYF. For the CDR3, the DNA is TGTGCCAGCAGCAACCAGGGGGCCATCTACGAGCAGTACTTC.

The J gene is TRBJ1-5, the V gene TRBV11-2; D remains ambiguous. The CDR3 consists of 13 residues. V was pared by 3 bases and J by 4 bases, with 7 bases between. Per germline, CDR1 SGHAT and CDR2 FQNNGV. The CDR3 loop is CASSFYRNQPQHF. The CDR3, as DNA: TGTGCCAGCAGCTTTTACAGAAATCAGCCCCAGCATTTT.